This TCR beta chain was sequenced in a study of response to subunit inactivated influenza vaccine. Whole-study findings and limits: Few additional T cells are recruited per seasonal influenza vaccination, authors suggested.

TCRdb itself ran the RT-PCR reads through MiXCR, one entry per CDR3 protein. The sample records 550,000 to 800,000 distinct CDR3 sequences, 11% to 15% being singletons. The V and J ends lost 4 bases and 4 bases respectively, with 21 bases between them. CDR3 size: 16 residues. Per germline, CDR1 SGHRS and CDR2 YFSETQ. This clonotype was seen a handful of times. Its antigen is currently unknown. Sequenced material: PBMCs from blood, taken 14 to 15 days before vaccination. The receptor was derived from a man aged 45-65 years who received an inactivated influenza vaccine. V usage is TRBV5-1 and J usage is TRBJ2-7; D remains ambiguous. The DNA for the CDR3 is TGCGCCAGCAGCCTTAACACAAGACGGCTCAGATACGAGCAGTACTTC. It is translated as CASSLNTRRLRYEQYF.